The T cell receptor beta chain described here comes from a study of T cells in Graves' hyperthyroidism and ophthalmopathy. Out of less than 12 ml of fresh peripheral blood came the PBMCs. There are 13 residues in the CDR3. The germline V and J ends were trimmed by 6 bases and 2 bases, with 10 bases remaining between them. Germline CDR1 and CDR2: KGHDR and SFDVKD. General study findings and limits: A median approximately 6.8 months before onset, the model predicted ophthalmopathy.

TCR beta CDR3 regions were amplified from RNA transcripts. The study used the HTBI primer set for a first-round RT-PCR of the TCR CDR3. One entry per CDR3 protein results from TCRdb running MiXCR on the multiplex PCR reads. This sample has nearly 750,000 distinct CDR3 sequences, with just over 35% found just once. The sample holds many counts of this clonotype. Its target is unknown. The sequence was collected from a woman aged 40 to 49 with Graves' hyperthyroidism. Sequencing was carried out using blood. V gene TRBV24-1 combines with J gene TRBJ2-7, with D possibly matching TRBD1 (5 bases). The DNA for the CDR3 is TGTGCCACCAGTCGGCCAGGGACCTACGAGCAGTACTTC. Protein product: CATSRPGTYEQYF.